This T cell receptor (beta chain) was sequenced for a study of cytomegalovirus exposure and HLA in healthy donors (dated 2017 in TCRdb). About the investigation overall: According to an earlier analysis of 587 of the donors, roughly 180 million T cells yielded 117 million unique TCR beta sequences and around 280 Gb of sequence data. An early release covering just under 650 HLA-typed donors comprised about 300 gigabases of sequencing data and about 90 million unique TCR sequences. Of the 300 to 500 genotyped donors, 80% to 90% were placed in the genetic ancestry cluster associated with self-reported Caucasian donors. The aim of the study was to test whether cataloging public T cell receptors could identify signatures of past pathogen exposure. Using immunosequencing, the study profiled T cell repertoires from around 680 subjects and related those repertoires to cytomegalovirus serostatus. In addition to the first cohort of 666 subjects, a separate validation cohort of approximately 130 different subjects was used. To predict cytomegalovirus infection status, the study brought together high-throughput TCR immunosequencing, statistical association of individual TCRs with disease status, and machine learning. A later analysis re-analyzed previously published TCR beta repertoires from approximately 670 donors and added high-resolution HLA genotyping to study TCR occurrence patterns. In the later analysis, no new phenotypic data were used to find candidate immune exposures; instead, reliance was placed on TCR beta sequences and their occurrence across donors. To decide whether each TCR beta V gene segment behaved as functional or pseudogenic, an earlier analysis of some 570 of the donors relied on high-throughput TCR beta sequencing. Donor age, sex, ethnicity and CMV serostatus were compiled together with the repertoire data. Genome-wide SNP genotypes for about three fifths of the 666 donors were used in a later genetic analysis, which treated that subset as a discovery cohort. Every discovery cohort repertoire had been produced on one sequencing platform. HLA typing covered class I and class II loci at four-digit resolution. The number of donors typed differed by locus, with 629-630 for A, B, C, DRB1 and DQB1, over 500 for DQA1, 600 to 610 for DPA1, and approximately 470 for DPB1. Roughly 5 DR-DQ haplotypes were handled as single units for association and clustering, since linkage in the cohort was strong. On average, roughly 200,000 unique TCR beta nucleotide sequences were sequenced per donor among 398 genotyped donors of the cohort, with around 19% of those sequences being non-productive. The investigation overall reported the following: According to a later genetic analysis, donors in an Asian-associated ancestry cluster had fewer N-insertions in productive TCRs than the roughly 670-donor mean. The sequencing pipeline was judged likely to have produced a cluster of highly shared sequence variants as a technical artifact. In a later analysis, several top co-occurrence clusters were reported to appear linked to parvovirus B19, influenza, CMV and Epstein-Barr virus. The authors suggested that the approach could potentially be generalized to other disease states and immunological phenotypes. Assigning TCR associations to individual alleles was difficult when HLA alleles, especially DR and DQ, strongly co-occurred. Only TCR beta chains were sequenced in this cohort, and the absence of alpha or paired-chain data limited detectable features. In both the original and validation cohorts, the classifier was reported to diagnose cytomegalovirus status with high specificity and sensitivity. Three of the identified cytomegalovirus-associated TCR beta chains were confirmed in vitro to be specific for cytomegalovirus antigens. A further reported finding was that TCR beta sequences accurately predicted the HLA-A and HLA-B alleles for most subjects in the first cohort. For the cohort, immune exposure information was limited to CMV serostatus. Most TCR sequences were seen in very few donors, while some public TCRs were found in many individuals. In a later analysis, 16,951 TCR beta sequences were associated with specific HLA alleles at a false discovery rate of 0.05. In a later analysis, HLA-associated TCR beta chains were found to be more clonally expanded and to have lower generation probabilities than equally common non-associated chains. Some 16 rarely observed V segments, including chromosome 9 orphons, were excluded from the earlier analysis of a few hundred of the donors because counts were too low. Because HLA typing was missing for some donors at each locus, association tests included only the typed subset. In a later genetic analysis, a missense DCLRE1C variant was associated with V-gene and J-gene trimming of TCR beta chains, and the association was replicated in an independent cohort. In a later analysis, most CMV-associated TCR beta chains were found to appear HLA-restricted, with HLA associations seemingly driven largely by CMV exposure. In an earlier analysis of roughly 500 of the donors, most TCR beta V segments appeared in productive rearrangements about 87% or about 30% of the time, broadly matching IMGT annotations. In a later analysis, TCR association rates were found to vary across HLA loci, with the most associated TCRs seen for DRB1 alleles and the fewest for HLA-C alleles. Because the 87-base-pair reads could not distinguish some IMGT-functional V segments, including TRBV6-2 and TRBV6-3, those segments were excluded. The study listed 150 to 200 TCR beta chains as associated with cytomegalovirus. Roughly uniform sequencing depth across donors was assumed in presence/absence analyses, although this assumption may not hold. Correlated functional status among segregating V segments might reflect linkage disequilibrium, but an unknown experimental factor could not be ruled out.

The library was made by the immunoSEQ multiplex PCR assay. For the multiplex PCR, a mixture combining 60 forward primers for TCR Vbeta segments and 13 reverse primers for TCR Jbeta segments was used. The CDR3 region of rearranged TCR beta genes was amplified from genomic DNA with a multiplex PCR assay. The Illumina HiSeq System was used to sequence the amplified TCR beta libraries as 87-base-pair reads. Per the original workflow: A later analysis tallied about 77 million unique TCR beta chains across the 660 or so repertoires, and around 9.9 million of those chains were shared by two or more donors. To remove PCR and sequencing errors, raw reads were error-corrected and collapsed into unique sequences using a nearest-neighbor algorithm that merged closely related sequences. To assign V, D and J gene segments, CDR3 sequences were aligned to IMGT reference sequences. Each retained sequence needed at least a six-nucleotide match to both a V gene segment and a J gene segment. A rearrangement was called productive if the CDR3 had no stop codons and remained in frame with V and J, and every other rearrangement was called non-productive. Following IMGT convention, CDR3 was defined as the stretch from the second conserved V-encoded cysteine up to the conserved J-encoded phenylalanine. The earlier analysis of about 590 of the donors excluded sequences that lacked an unambiguous match to a single V gene segment. An earlier analysis of several hundred of the donors called V segments functional above 56.7% productive rearrangements and segregating when the between-donor standard deviation exceeded 5%. A statistical classification framework was built for diagnosing cytomegalovirus status from the catalog of TCR beta chain sequences. In a later analysis, V and J genes were assigned by comparing TCR nucleotide sequences against IMGT/GENE-DB human TR gene sequences. Using the TCRdist pipeline, a later analysis assigned CDR3 sequences along with most-parsimonious VDJ recombination scenarios. In a later analysis, each TCR beta chain was defined by its CDR3 amino acid sequence together with its V-gene family, and reads without a unique V-gene family were excluded. A later analysis removed 592 highly shared, low-generation-probability nucleotide sequences to deal with suspected cross-contamination and a sequencing artifact. For each public chain, a later analysis derived a clonal expansion index from normalized ranks of inferred template counts within each repertoire. Generation probabilities in a later analysis came from a VDJ recombination model fitted to out-of-frame rearrangements, and those results were checked against IGoR. In a later analysis, TCR-TCR, TCR-HLA and TCR-CMV co-occurrence was scored with hypergeometric tests, and a repertoire-size bias correction was applied to TCR pairs. In a later analysis, false discovery rates were estimated by permuting HLA or CMV assignments 20 times. A later analysis grouped co-occurring TCRs with DBSCAN, adding TCRdist sequence similarity when clustering within HLA-allele-positive subsets. Repertoires with fewer than 30,000 or more than 120,000 public chains, plus five repertoires with anomalous nucleotide sharing, were excluded from co-occurrence clustering. What TCRdb holds here is the immuneACCESS table cut down to in-frame rearrangements. Part of the clones is not present; checked against another copy, under half of the missing clones reflect an unresolved V gene, and the others are unexplained. V and J calls and clone size are copied from that table; D and trimming were computed from the DNA. Recorded for this sample are 55,000 to 65,000 clones; roughly 83% of them occurred a single time. 1.5% to 2% of the sample is taken by the ten largest.

Reading from cysteine to phenylalanine, the CDR3 counts 16 amino acids. Of the read, only the CDR3 DNA is kept; its 48 bases are in frame from base 1. For CDR1 and CDR2, the germline V gene lists KGHSH and LQKENI. V drops 5 bases and J drops 0 bases, leaving 14 bases in between. Concerning this clone itself: The antigen it recognizes is unknown. No much larger clone exists at a distance of one base, and base qualities are not known. The sample carries other DNA sequences with the same CDR3.

The cohort consisted of 666 healthy bone marrow donors. Cohort members were all nominally healthy when sampled, although unrecorded immune exposures were likely present. Of the approximately 700 cohort members, fewer than 300 had positive CMV serostatus and roughly 350 had negative CMV serostatus, and CMV serostatus was not recorded for the donor. Every donor gave a peripheral blood sample, and the peripheral blood mononuclear cells from that sample were used for TCR beta sequencing. The Qiagen DNeasy Blood Extraction Kit was used to extract genomic DNA from the blood cell samples. This TCR was sampled from a human donor in good health. The specimen sequenced was PBMCs. In this chain, TRBV18 is recombined with TRBJ2-1; no D gene is confidently identified. The CDR3 protein sequence reads: CASSTLIVSSYNEQFF. The nucleotides read TGTGCCAGCTCAACCCTTATCGTGAGCTCCTACAATGAGCAGTTCTTC.